A selection of T cell receptor beta chains follows, all from one sample in a study of T cell responses to AZD1222 COVID-19 vaccine. TCRdb's table, derived via immunoSEQ multiplex PCR, lists solely in-frame clones and lacks some. Found here are roughly 100,000 clones, approximately 91% of them singletons; the top ten hold approximately 12%. Sequenced here: peripheral blood, sampled on day 0 of AZD1222 vaccination. These TCRs come from an adult in good health. CDR3s include the opening cysteine and the closing phenylalanine or tryptophan. Fields, in order: V gene, CDR3 length, D gene, J gene, clone size, CDR3 protein, CDR3 DNA. The D gene is left open where the match is weak. Expanded clones get a size class; other rows say once, few or many, or leave the size out.

V gene: TRBV30; CDR3 length: 14; D gene: NA; J gene: TRBJ2-7; clone size: NA; CDR3 protein: CAWSVRGSVYEQYF; CDR3 DNA: TGTGCCTGGAGTGTAAGGGGAAGCGTCTACGAGCAGTACTTC
V gene: TRBV5-4; CDR3 length: 14; D gene: NA; J gene: TRBJ2-1; clone size: NA; CDR3 protein: CASSGGPPYNEQFF; CDR3 DNA: TGTGCCAGCAGCGGAGGACCCCCGTACAATGAGCAGTTCTTC
V gene: TRBV6-5; CDR3 length: 15; D gene: TRBD1; J gene: TRBJ2-5; clone size: NA; CDR3 protein: CASSSGQGKQETQYF; CDR3 DNA: TGTGCCAGCAGTTCAGGACAGGGCAAACAAGAGACCCAGTACTTC
V gene: TRBV9; CDR3 length: 15; D gene: NA; J gene: TRBJ1-2; clone size: NA; CDR3 protein: CASSVGRALNYGYTF; CDR3 DNA: TGTGCCAGCAGCGTGGGGAGGGCCCTTAACTATGGCTACACCTTC
V gene: TRBV5-1; CDR3 length: 16; D gene: TRBD1; J gene: TRBJ1-3; clone size: NA; CDR3 protein: CASSTLGTDSGNTIYF; CDR3 DNA: TGCGCCAGCAGCACGCTGGGGACAGACTCTGGAAACACCATATATTTT
V gene: TRBV6-2/TRBV6-3; CDR3 length: 18; D gene: TRBD1; J gene: TRBJ1-6; clone size: NA; CDR3 protein: CASSYHLGTGASDSPLHF; CDR3 DNA: TGTGCCAGCAGTTACCATCTCGGGACAGGGGCTTCGGATTCACCCCTCCACTTT
V gene: TRBV6-5; CDR3 length: 14; D gene: TRBD1; J gene: TRBJ2-2; clone size: NA; CDR3 protein: CASSRQGAWGELFF; CDR3 DNA: TGTGCCAGCAGTCGACAGGGGGCTTGGGGGGAGCTGTTTTTT
V gene: TRBV28; CDR3 length: 16; D gene: NA; J gene: TRBJ2-1; clone size: once; CDR3 protein: CASSLLDGSSYNEQFF; CDR3 DNA: TGTGCCAGCAGTTTATTGGACGGAAGCTCCTACAATGAGCAGTTCTTC
V gene: TRBV9; CDR3 length: 15; D gene: TRBD1; J gene: TRBJ1-2; clone size: NA; CDR3 protein: CASSFGQGGLYGYTF; CDR3 DNA: TGTGCCAGCAGCTTCGGACAGGGGGGCCTCTATGGCTACACCTTC
V gene: TRBV2; CDR3 length: 12; D gene: NA; J gene: TRBJ2-7; clone size: NA; CDR3 protein: CASSPRSYEQYF; CDR3 DNA: TGTGCCAGCAGTCCCCGGTCCTACGAGCAGTACTTC
V gene: TRBV5-4; CDR3 length: 15; D gene: TRBD1; J gene: TRBJ1-2; clone size: NA; CDR3 protein: CASSSWTWTGKGYTF; CDR3 DNA: TGTGCCAGCAGCTCCTGGACTTGGACAGGAAAGGGCTACACCTTC
V gene: TRBV5-1; CDR3 length: 15; D gene: NA; J gene: TRBJ2-7; clone size: once; CDR3 protein: CASSLAASRAYEQYF; CDR3 DNA: TGCGCCAGCAGCTTGGCGGCTAGCCGCGCCTACGAGCAGTACTTC
V gene: TRBV4-1; CDR3 length: 17; D gene: NA; J gene: TRBJ1-5; clone size: NA; CDR3 protein: CASSHNEATASNQPQHF; CDR3 DNA: TGCGCCAGCAGCCACAATGAGGCCACAGCTAGCAATCAGCCCCAGCATTTT
V gene: TRBV15; CDR3 length: 18; D gene: TRBD2; J gene: TRBJ2-4; clone size: NA; CDR3 protein: CATSKYRTPGLALGIQYF; CDR3 DNA: TGTGCCACCAGCAAATACAGAACACCGGGACTAGCCTTGGGCATTCAGTACTTC
V gene: TRBV5-5; CDR3 length: 14; D gene: NA; J gene: TRBJ1-3; clone size: NA; CDR3 protein: CASSLAGLGNTIYF; CDR3 DNA: TGTGCCAGCAGCTTGGCGGGACTTGGAAACACCATATATTTT
V gene: TRBV5-1; CDR3 length: 12; D gene: NA; J gene: TRBJ1-2; clone size: NA; CDR3 protein: CASSSDLFGYTF; CDR3 DNA: TGCGCCAGCAGCTCTGACCTGTTTGGCTACACCTTC
V gene: TRBV5-1; CDR3 length: 13; D gene: NA; J gene: TRBJ1-6; clone size: NA; CDR3 protein: CASSLDRASPLHF; CDR3 DNA: TGCGCCAGCAGCTTGGACAGGGCTTCACCCCTCCACTTT
V gene: TRBV7-2; CDR3 length: 15; D gene: TRBD1; J gene: TRBJ1-5; clone size: NA; CDR3 protein: CASSLGGQVSQPQHF; CDR3 DNA: TGTGCCAGCAGCTTGGGGGGACAGGTTAGTCAGCCCCAGCATTTT
V gene: TRBV3-1/TRBV3-2; CDR3 length: 13; D gene: NA; J gene: TRBJ1-1; clone size: NA; CDR3 protein: CASSNTGETEAFF; CDR3 DNA: TGTGCCAGCAGCAATACGGGGGAAACTGAAGCTTTCTTT
V gene: TRBV9; CDR3 length: 15; D gene: NA; J gene: TRBJ2-7; clone size: NA; CDR3 protein: CASSVFDQGMNEQYF; CDR3 DNA: TGTGCCAGCAGCGTATTTGACCAGGGTATGAACGAGCAGTACTTC
V gene: TRBV21-1; CDR3 length: 14; D gene: NA; J gene: TRBJ1-5; clone size: NA; CDR3 protein: CASRAQGSNQPQHF; CDR3 DNA: TGTGCCAGCAGAGCACAGGGTAGCAATCAGCCCCAGCATTTT
V gene: TRBV19; CDR3 length: 15; D gene: NA; J gene: TRBJ2-2; clone size: NA; CDR3 protein: CASSIGQTNTGELFF; CDR3 DNA: TGTGCCAGTAGTATAGGCCAAACCAACACCGGGGAGCTGTTTTTT
V gene: TRBV9; CDR3 length: 16; D gene: NA; J gene: TRBJ1-4; clone size: NA; CDR3 protein: CASSDPSGGRAEKLFF; CDR3 DNA: TGTGCCAGCAGCGACCCTTCGGGGGGGCGGGCTGAAAAACTGTTTTTT
V gene: TRBV7-2; CDR3 length: 16; D gene: NA; J gene: TRBJ2-2; clone size: NA; CDR3 protein: CASSPGGGPRTGELFF; CDR3 DNA: TGTGCCAGCAGCCCAGGAGGGGGGCCCCGCACCGGGGAGCTGTTTTTT
V gene: TRBV3-1/TRBV3-2; CDR3 length: 16; D gene: NA; J gene: TRBJ1-3; clone size: NA; CDR3 protein: CASSPDAFEPGNTIYF; CDR3 DNA: TGTGCCAGCAGCCCTGACGCCTTTGAGCCTGGAAACACCATATATTTT
V gene: TRBV5-1; CDR3 length: 13; D gene: NA; J gene: TRBJ2-1; clone size: NA; CDR3 protein: CASSFGGYNEQFF; CDR3 DNA: TGCGCCAGCAGCTTTGGGGGCTACAATGAGCAGTTCTTC
V gene: TRBV7-2; CDR3 length: 14; D gene: NA; J gene: TRBJ1-3; clone size: NA; CDR3 protein: CASSTGFSGNTIYF; CDR3 DNA: TGTGCCAGCAGTACAGGGTTCTCTGGAAACACCATATATTTT
V gene: TRBV5-4; CDR3 length: 13; D gene: NA; J gene: TRBJ1-1; clone size: NA; CDR3 protein: CASSFGPNTEAFF; CDR3 DNA: TGTGCCAGCAGCTTTGGGCCAAACACTGAAGCTTTCTTT
V gene: TRBV11-2; CDR3 length: 13; D gene: NA; J gene: TRBJ2-7; clone size: NA; CDR3 protein: CASRDSVQVGEDF; CDR3 DNA: TGTGCCAGCAGGGATAGTGTGCAGGTTGGGGAAGACTTC
V gene: TRBV9; CDR3 length: 15; D gene: TRBD1; J gene: TRBJ2-1; clone size: NA; CDR3 protein: CASSAEGGLYNEQFF; CDR3 DNA: TGTGCCAGCAGCGCTGAAGGGGGCCTTTACAATGAGCAGTTCTTC
V gene: TRBV3-1/TRBV3-2; CDR3 length: 16; D gene: TRBD2; J gene: TRBJ2-5; clone size: NA; CDR3 protein: CASSQGSLGTMETQYF; CDR3 DNA: TGTGCCAGCAGCCAAGGGAGTCTGGGGACTATGGAGACCCAGTACTTC
V gene: TRBV28; CDR3 length: 17; D gene: TRBD1; J gene: TRBJ1-6; clone size: NA; CDR3 protein: CASSFHGTASYNSPLHF; CDR3 DNA: TGTGCCAGCAGTTTCCATGGGACAGCCTCCTATAATTCACCCCTCCACTTT
V gene: TRBV7-2; CDR3 length: 17; D gene: TRBD2; J gene: TRBJ2-3; clone size: NA; CDR3 protein: CASLLNGRDKTQDTQYF; CDR3 DNA: TGTGCCAGCCTCCTAAATGGGAGGGATAAAACACAAGATACGCAGTATTTT
V gene: TRBV7-2; CDR3 length: 15; D gene: NA; J gene: TRBJ1-1; clone size: once; CDR3 protein: CASSLVRGLDTEAFF; CDR3 DNA: TGTGCCAGCAGCTTAGTCAGGGGCCTGGACACTGAAGCTTTCTTT
V gene: TRBV5-1; CDR3 length: 15; D gene: TRBD1; J gene: TRBJ1-2; clone size: NA; CDR3 protein: CASSSGQGALDGYTF; CDR3 DNA: TGCGCCAGCAGCTCGGGACAGGGGGCGCTGGATGGCTACACCTTC
V gene: TRBV28; CDR3 length: 15; D gene: TRBD1; J gene: TRBJ1-6; clone size: NA; CDR3 protein: CASSPRQGANSPLHF; CDR3 DNA: TGTGCCAGCAGTCCTAGACAGGGGGCTAATTCACCCCTCCACTTT
V gene: TRBV5-6; CDR3 length: 15; D gene: TRBD1; J gene: TRBJ1-1; clone size: NA; CDR3 protein: CASSLGQGALPEAFF; CDR3 DNA: TGTGCCAGCAGCTTGGGACAGGGGGCCCTACCTGAAGCTTTCTTT
V gene: TRBV20-1; CDR3 length: 10; D gene: NA; J gene: TRBJ1-1; clone size: once; CDR3 protein: CSATRGAAFF; CDR3 DNA: TGCAGTGCCACAAGGGGGGCAGCTTTCTTT
V gene: TRBV2; CDR3 length: 14; D gene: NA; J gene: TRBJ2-1; clone size: NA; CDR3 protein: CASSDMGGLNEQFF; CDR3 DNA: TGTGCCAGCAGTGATATGGGGGGTCTCAATGAGCAGTTCTTC
V gene: TRBV6-5; CDR3 length: 13; D gene: NA; J gene: TRBJ1-1; clone size: medium-sized; CDR3 protein: CASSPMQNTEAFF; CDR3 DNA: TGTGCCAGCAGTCCCATGCAGAACACTGAAGCTTTCTTT
V gene: TRBV19; CDR3 length: 14; D gene: NA; J gene: TRBJ2-1; clone size: NA; CDR3 protein: CASSLGRVGHEQFF; CDR3 DNA: TGTGCCAGTAGTTTAGGAAGGGTAGGCCATGAGCAGTTCTTC
V gene: TRBV5-6; CDR3 length: 14; D gene: TRBD1; J gene: TRBJ1-2; clone size: NA; CDR3 protein: CASTVDREYYGYTF; CDR3 DNA: TGTGCCAGCACCGTGGACAGGGAGTACTATGGCTACACCTTC
V gene: TRBV9; CDR3 length: 16; D gene: NA; J gene: TRBJ1-1; clone size: NA; CDR3 protein: CASSLPGEGRNTEAFF; CDR3 DNA: TGTGCCAGCAGCTTGCCAGGGGAGGGTAGGAACACTGAAGCTTTCTTT
V gene: TRBV28; CDR3 length: 14; D gene: NA; J gene: TRBJ1-2; clone size: once; CDR3 protein: CASSLVGQRDGYTF; CDR3 DNA: TGTGCCAGCAGTTTGGTTGGCCAGAGAGATGGCTACACCTTC
V gene: TRBV3-1/TRBV3-2; CDR3 length: 13; D gene: NA; J gene: TRBJ1-2; clone size: NA; CDR3 protein: CASSQDRGSGYTF; CDR3 DNA: TGTGCCAGCAGCCAAGATCGAGGGTCCGGCTACACCTTC
V gene: TRBV30; CDR3 length: 13; D gene: NA; J gene: TRBJ2-1; clone size: NA; CDR3 protein: CAWSTTRGNEQFF; CDR3 DNA: TGTGCCTGGAGTACCACCAGGGGTAATGAGCAGTTCTTC
V gene: TRBV6-5; CDR3 length: 12; D gene: NA; J gene: TRBJ2-1; clone size: NA; CDR3 protein: CASSPLYNEQFF; CDR3 DNA: TGTGCCAGCAGCCCCCTATACAATGAGCAGTTCTTC
V gene: TRBV5-4; CDR3 length: 13; D gene: TRBD2; J gene: TRBJ2-7; clone size: NA; CDR3 protein: CASSLRLAGEQYF; CDR3 DNA: TGTGCCAGCAGCTTGAGGCTAGCGGGCGAGCAGTACTTC
V gene: TRBV19; CDR3 length: 14; D gene: NA; J gene: TRBJ2-3; clone size: NA; CDR3 protein: CASSIPGVPDTQYF; CDR3 DNA: TGTGCCAGTAGTATCCCAGGGGTACCAGATACGCAGTATTTT
V gene: TRBV7-8; CDR3 length: 15; D gene: TRBD1; J gene: TRBJ1-1; clone size: NA; CDR3 protein: CASRQNRGVNTEAFF; CDR3 DNA: TGTGCCAGCAGACAAAACAGGGGCGTGAACACTGAAGCTTTCTTT
V gene: TRBV5-1; CDR3 length: 15; D gene: NA; J gene: TRBJ1-1; clone size: NA; CDR3 protein: CASSLAGESDTEAFF; CDR3 DNA: TGCGCCAGCAGCTTGGCCGGGGAGTCGGACACTGAAGCTTTCTTT
V gene: TRBV19; CDR3 length: 15; D gene: NA; J gene: TRBJ1-5; clone size: few; CDR3 protein: CASSFTTATYQPQHF; CDR3 DNA: TGTGCCAGTAGTTTCACTACAGCTACCTATCAGCCCCAGCATTTT
V gene: TRBV6-5; CDR3 length: 15; D gene: TRBD1; J gene: TRBJ1-1; clone size: NA; CDR3 protein: CASSRDREKNTEAFF; CDR3 DNA: TGTGCCAGCAGCCGGGACAGGGAAAAGAACACTGAAGCTTTCTTT
V gene: TRBV28; CDR3 length: 14; D gene: TRBD1; J gene: TRBJ1-1; clone size: NA; CDR3 protein: CASRQGARSTEAFF; CDR3 DNA: TGTGCCAGCAGACAGGGGGCGCGAAGCACTGAAGCTTTCTTT
V gene: TRBV28; CDR3 length: 15; D gene: NA; J gene: TRBJ1-1; clone size: NA; CDR3 protein: CASSPSTGLTTEAFF; CDR3 DNA: TGTGCCAGCAGTCCCTCAACGGGGCTGACCACTGAAGCTTTCTTT